The 14 T cell receptor beta chains presented below share a single source sample, sequenced in a study of response to subunit inactivated influenza vaccine. TCRdb reprocessed the RT-PCR reads via MiXCR and lists one record per CDR3 protein. This sample yields about 700,000 distinct CDR3 sequences, of which over 11% are seen a single time; around 6.5% belongs to the top ten. The input for sequencing was PBMCs from blood, taken 14 days before vaccination. All receptors derive from a man aged 50 to 59 who received an inactivated influenza vaccine.

This clonotype was seen only a few times. The chain couples TRBV12-3 or TRBV12-4 to TRBJ2-1, with 7 bases fitting TRBD2. Trimming removed 8 bases from V and 0 bases from J; junction bases left unmatched: 19. CDR3 length: 19 residues. The CDR3 loop is CASSKGGSRFGSSYNEQFF. The DNA of the CDR3 is TGTGCCAGCTCCAAGGGAGGGTCAAGATTCGGGAGCTCCTACAATGAGCAGTTCTTC.

This clonotype has just a few counts. The chain joins TRBV12-3 or TRBV12-4 to TRBJ1-1; TRBD1 agrees at 8 bases. J gave up 4 bases and V 5 bases, and 6 bases lay outside the gene matches. The CDR3 contains 14 residues. CDR3 sequence reads: CASSIGQGPTEAFF. CDR3 in DNA: TGTGCCAGCAGTATAGGACAGGGACCCACTGAAGCTTTCTTT.

This clonotype came up a few times. CDR3 nucleotides: TGTGCCAGCAGTGAACGGGGGGCCTCTGGAAACACCATATATTTT. Residues: CASSERGASGNTIYF. This sequence joins TRBV25-1 and TRBJ1-3; weak D call: TRBD1 (6 bases). V was cut by 2 bases and J by 0 bases, with 8 bases left in between. Germline V gives CDR1 MGHDK, CDR2 SYGVNS. The CDR3 is made up of 15 amino acids.

Of note for this clonotype: The junction differs from germline at one of its ends, possibly a read error. CDR3 protein: CARSFRAGEETQYF. CDR3 coding DNA: TGTGCCCGCAGTTTCAGAGCGGGGGAAGAGACCCAGTACTTC. The rearrangement joins TRBV6-2 or TRBV6-3 to TRBJ2-5; 8 bases are shared with TRBD2. This CDR3 has 14 amino acids. Germline CDR1 reads MNHEY; CDR2 reads SVGEGT.

This clonotype came up a few times. The chain recombines TRBV28 with TRBJ2-3; TRBD2 might be the D (6 bases). With 5 bases removed from V and 0 bases from J, the gap between germline ends came to 12 bases. The germline V gene has CDR1 MDHEN and CDR2 SYDVKM. The CDR3 is made up of 15 amino acids. The CDR3 region is CASSTGGTSTDTQYF. CDR3 DNA sequence: TGTGCCAGCAGTACTGGCGGGACTAGCACAGATACGCAGTATTTT.

The chain combines TRBV2 with TRBJ2-7, with D possibly TRBD1 on 6 matching bases. This CDR3 comprises 13 residues. With 6 bases removed from V and 4 bases from J, the gap between germline ends came to 13 bases. In germline, CDR1 is SNHLY, CDR2 FYNNEI. CDR3 region: CASRRQERYEQYF. The CDR3, as DNA: TGTGCCAGCAGGCGACAGGAGAGATACGAGCAGTACTTC.

Only a few counts were recorded for this clonotype. The rearrangement uses TRBV15 and TRBJ1-6; D may be TRBD1 (5 bases). The germline gives CDR1 LNHNV, CDR2 YYDKDF (reference sequence). The CDR3 consists of 17 residues. V lost 1 base to trimming and J lost 0 bases, with 10 bases between them. The CDR3 DNA reads as TGTGCCACCAGCAGAGTCAGGGAGAGCTCCTATAATTCACCCCTCCACTTT. Its translation: CATSRVRESSYNSPLHF.

This clonotype was counted at least ten times. The chain uses TRBV20-1 and TRBJ2-1; 9 bases align to TRBD1. Germline V gene data show CDR1 as DFQATT and CDR2 as SNEGSKA (reference sequence). Germline trimming cut 6 bases from V and 6 bases from J; bases unmatched to any gene: 12. This CDR3 region has 15 residues. The chain's CDR3 is CSARWGGTGTNEQFF. In nucleotides, the CDR3 is TGCAGTGCCAGATGGGGGGGGACAGGGACCAATGAGCAGTTCTTC.

V and J are TRBV12-3 or TRBV12-4 and TRBJ2-1; a weak D match, TRBD2 (5 bases). This CDR3 region has 13 residues. V lost 7 bases and J 6 bases, leaving 13 bases between the germline ends. CDR3 protein: CASTRERGNEQFF. DNA for the CDR3: TGTGCCAGCACCCGGGAACGCGGCAATGAGCAGTTCTTC.

This clonotype was observed a few times. The V call is TRBV6-5, the J call TRBJ2-1, with D unclear. CDR1 MNHEY and CDR2 SVGAGI come from the germline V gene. The V end was cut by 4 bases, the J end by 4 bases, with 11 bases between. There are 14 residues in the CDR3. The CDR3 DNA follows: TGTGCCAGCAGTTCCCTTATACAGTACAATGAGCAGTTCTTC. This gives the protein CASSSLIQYNEQFF.

The chain links TRBV7-2 to TRBJ2-7; D ambiguous. CDR1 is SGHTA, CDR2 FQGNSA, per germline. The V gene lost 4 bases and the J gene lost 0 bases, with 10 bases spanning the gap. This CDR3 comprises 14 residues. The CDR3 loop reads CASSSHKFSYEQYF. CDR3 coding DNA: TGTGCCAGCAGCTCTCACAAGTTCTCCTACGAGCAGTACTTC.

At least ten counts were recorded for this clonotype. The V call is TRBV9, the J call TRBJ2-1; TRBD2 aligns across 15 bases. The CDR3 has 18 amino acids. Trimming at V came to 4 bases and at J to 4 bases, leaving 9 bases not matched to a gene. Germline V gene data show CDR1 as SGDLS and CDR2 as YYNGEE. This chain's CDR3 is CASSPGLAGGPRYNEQFF. CDR3 sequence (DNA): TGTGCCAGCAGCCCTGGACTAGCGGGAGGGCCTAGGTACAATGAGCAGTTCTTC.

This clonotype has just a few counts. The gene calls are TRBV7-2 and TRBJ2-1, with 9 bases identical to TRBD2. This CDR3 contains 16 residues. The V segment lost 3 bases and the J segment 6 bases; nucleotides outside the gene matches: 9. The germline gives CDR1 SGHTA, CDR2 FQGNSA. The CDR3 DNA sequence: TGTGCCAGCAGCTTTCTCGGGACTAGCTCTCCCAATGAGCAGTTCTTC. Translation gives CASSFLGTSSPNEQFF. Full variable domain (missing parts from reference TRBV7-2 and TRBJ2-1): GAGVSQSPSNKVTEKGKDVELRCDPISGHTALYWYRQSLGQGLEFLIYFQGNSAPDKSGLPSDRFSAERTGGSVSTLTIQRTQQEDSAVYLCASSFLGTSSPNEQFFGPGTRLTVL.

This chain joins TRBV20-1 and TRBJ2-7, with a possible D match to TRBD2 (6 bases). The V gene lost 3 bases and the J gene lost 4 bases, with 16 bases spanning the gap. CDR1 is DFQATT, CDR2 SNEGSKA, per germline (reference sequence). The CDR3 runs to 14 residues. CDR3 protein: CSASVLREPYEQYF. The CDR3 region has the DNA TGCAGTGCTAGTGTATTACGGGAGCCGTACGAGCAGTACTTC.